Shown below are 22 T cell receptor beta chains from a single sample sequenced in a study of Ad26.COV2.S vaccination and SARS-CoV-2 variants. This table comes from immunoSEQ multiplex PCR, and its TCRdb copy is limited to in-frame clones, with some not included. The data hold approximately 400,000 clones, with roughly four fifths observed a single time. Treatment defined: around 19 received Ad26.COV2.S at low or high dose, single or two shots; about five received placebo; per-sample allocation not given. Collection of samples fell on day 63 after the first vaccine or placebo injection. The material sequenced was peripheral blood, taken in a trial of Ad26.COV2.S vaccine versus placebo. These receptors were collected from a person between 18 and 65 years old who received the Ad26.COV2.S COVID-19 vaccine or a placebo.

The chain has TRBV6-5 and TRBJ2-7; 9 bases line up with TRBD2. CDR3 length: 15 residues. The V gene end was trimmed by 6 bases and the J gene end by 2 bases; junction bases not matched to a gene: 8. Germline V gene sequence: CDR1 MNHEY, CDR2 SVGAGI. CDR3 nucleotides: TGTGCCAGCAGACTTACTAGCGGGCAAGCCTACGAGCAGTACTTC. Translation gives CASRLTSGQAYEQYF.

This sequence joins TRBV3-1 (or the pseudogene TRBV3-2) and TRBJ1-1, with D perhaps matching TRBD1 (6 bases). The ends were cut back, 4 bases at V and 10 bases at J, with 16 bases in the middle. This CDR3 comprises 13 residues. CDR1 is LGHDT and CDR2 is YNNKEL in the germline V gene (reference sequence). CDR3 in DNA: TGTGCCAGCAGCCCGACGGGGGGGCGTACAGCTTTCTTT. Residues: CASSPTGGRTAFF.

The chain combines TRBV11-3 with TRBJ2-7; D unresolved. The CDR3 is made up of 12 amino acids. The V end lost 1 base, the J end lost 6 bases, and 7 bases lay between the germline ends. Germline lookup yields CDR1 SGHNT and CDR2 YENEEA. CDR3 sequence: CASSLGSLEQYF. For the CDR3, the DNA is TGTGCCAGCAGCTTAGGTTCCCTCGAGCAGTACTTC.

The genes are TRBV5-1 and TRBJ1-5; unclear D gene. Germline CDR1 and CDR2: SGHRS and YFSETQ. V lost 3 bases, J lost 4 bases, and 11 bases lay in between. The CDR3 spans 14 residues. The CDR3 DNA follows: TGCGCCAGCAGCTCCTTATATTCTAATCAGCCCCAGCATTTT. Protein sequence: CASSSLYSNQPQHF.

The chain has TRBV30 and TRBJ1-1; 10 bases map to TRBD1. V dropped 1 base and J dropped 8; count of bases not matched to a gene: 4. The germline CDR1 and CDR2 sequences are GTSNPN and SVGIG (reference sequence). The CDR3 sequence is 13 residues long. The chain's CDR3 is CAWSGDRGPEAFF. For the CDR3, the DNA is TGTGCCTGGAGTGGAGACAGGGGGCCAGAAGCTTTCTTT.

The V call is TRBV21-1, the J call TRBJ2-3; no DNA check was done on the table's D call, TRBD1. TRBV21-1 constitutes a pseudogene. This CDR3 spans 18 amino acids. The chain's CDR3 is CASIPYRGPMWGTDTQYF. Here the CDR3 DNA reads TGTGCCAGCATCCCATACAGGGGTCCCATGTGGGGCACAGATACGCAGTATTTT.

This sequence joins TRBV6-2 or TRBV6-3 and TRBJ2-7, with TRBD1 as a possible D gene (7 bases). Trimming cost V 0 bases and J 3 bases, with 9 bases left between them. Germline lookup yields CDR1 MNHEY and CDR2 SVGEGT. This CDR3 is 14 amino acids long. The CDR3, as DNA: TGTGCCAGCAGTTACTCGCGGGACAGCTACGAGCAGTACTTC. It specifies CASSYSRDSYEQYF.

The chain links TRBV9 to TRBJ2-1, with 9 bases fitting TRBD2. V lost 4 bases, J lost 0 bases, and 11 bases stayed unmatched. The CDR3 length is 18 residues. Germline assignment: CDR1 SGDLS and CDR2 YYNGEE. The CDR3, as DNA: TGTGCCAGCAGCTCCCTTGGTCGCGGGGGGGGCTCCTACAATGAGCAGTTCTTC. This codes for CASSSLGRGGGSYNEQFF.

The CDR3 DNA reads as TGTGCCAGTAGTATCAGTTGGCAGACCAATAATCAGCCCCAGCATTTT. Translation gives CASSISWQTNNQPQHF. V and J are TRBV19 and TRBJ1-5; D remains unclear. The CDR3 sequence is 16 residues long. The germline V gene encodes CDR1 LNHDA and CDR2 SQIVND (reference sequence). The V gene lost 3 bases and the J gene lost 4 bases, with 16 bases spanning the gap.

V usage is TRBV3-1 (or the pseudogene TRBV3-2) and J usage is TRBJ1-2; D not certain. Germline-derived CDR1 and CDR2 are LGHDT and YNNKEL (reference sequence). The CDR3 totals 14 residues. V was shortened by 1 base and J by 6 bases, with 12 bases between the two germline ends. The CDR3 loop reads CASSQGTAANGYTF. The DNA for the CDR3 is TGTGCCAGCAGCCAAGGAACTGCCGCAAATGGCTACACCTTC.

V and J are TRBV27 and TRBJ2-6; D might be TRBD2 (6 bases). The CDR3 has 16 amino acids. Trimming took off 5 bases at V and 2 bases at J, with 13 bases between the two ends. Germline V gene sequence: CDR1 MNHEY, CDR2 SMNVEV (reference sequence). CDR3 region: CASSNHGRTGANVLTF. The CDR3 DNA reads as TGTGCCAGCAGTAACCATGGGAGGACTGGGGCCAACGTCCTGACTTTC.

This chain joins TRBV15 and TRBJ2-5; no clear D gene. Germline lookup yields CDR1 LNHNV and CDR2 YYDKDF (reference sequence). There are 14 residues in the CDR3. V lost 4 bases and J lost 0, with 9 bases in between. This CDR3 is CATSTNYDQETQYF. In nucleotides, the CDR3 is TGTGCCACCAGCACCAACTACGACCAAGAGACCCAGTACTTC.

The chain links TRBV15 to TRBJ1-1; D gene ambiguous. V was cut by 5 bases and J by 5 bases, with 18 bases left in between. Per the germline V gene, CDR1 is LNHNV and CDR2 is YYDKDF (reference sequence). CDR3 length equals 15 residues. DNA of the CDR3: TGTGCCACCAGCCCCGGGTGGGCCCTAGGAACTGAAGCTTTCTTT. It encodes CATSPGWALGTEAFF.

The chain is built from TRBV7-2 and TRBJ1-2; D is ambiguous. Germline-derived CDR1 and CDR2 are SGHTA and FQGNSA. The CDR3 length is 11 residues. Trimming took off 3 bases at V and 8 bases at J, with 7 bases between the two ends. This chain's CDR3 is CASSLGPGYTF. For the CDR3, the DNA is TGTGCCAGCAGCTTGGGTCCAGGCTACACCTTC.

V and J are TRBV11-2 and TRBJ2-1; TRBD1 matches at 9 bases. The CDR3 has 13 residues. With 5 bases clipped from V and 8 bases from J, the junction kept 4 bases outside the gene matches. Looked up from germline, CDR1 is SGHAT and CDR2 is FQNNGV. CDR3 in DNA: TGTGCCAGCAGCCGAGACAGGGGGGATGAGCAGTTCTTC. Its protein product is CASSRDRGDEQFF. The full variable domain, completed using reference TRBV11-2 and TRBJ2-1, is EAGVAQSPRYKIIEKRQSVAFWCNPISGHATLYWYQQILGQGPKLLIQFQNNGVVDDSQLPKDRFSAERLKGVDSTLKIQPAKLEDSAVYLCASSRDRGDEQFFGPGTRLTVL.

The chain carries TRBV18 and TRBJ2-2, with a weak D call TRBD1 (5 bases). Germline loops: CDR1 KGHSH, CDR2 LQKENI. V lost 3 bases to trimming and J lost 3 bases, with 11 bases between them. The CDR3 has 15 amino acids. CDR3 DNA sequence: TGTGCCAGCTCACCGTGGAGCAGGGACACCGGGGAGCTGTTTTTT. Its protein is CASSPWSRDTGELFF.

This chain connects TRBV5-8 to TRBJ1-5; D is undetermined. V was pared by 2 bases and J by 5 bases, with 17 bases between. Looked up from germline, CDR1 is SGHTS and CDR2 is YDEGEE. The CDR3 runs to 16 residues. Here the CDR3 DNA reads TGTGCCAGCAGCTTCACTCAGGAAAATGGAGATCAGCCCCAGCATTTT. Protein product: CASSFTQENGDQPQHF.

This rearrangement joins TRBV5-5 to TRBJ2-7; D may be TRBD1 (6 bases). With 1 base removed from V and 3 bases from J, the gap between germline ends came to 14 bases. CDR1 is SGHKS, CDR2 YYEKEE, per germline (reference sequence). There are 15 residues in the CDR3. CDR3 residues: CASSLSGAELYEQYF. CDR3 nucleotide sequence: TGTGCCAGCAGCTTGTCAGGGGCGGAACTCTACGAGCAGTACTTC.

The chain carries TRBV11-2 and TRBJ2-1; D is uncertain. Germline-derived CDR1 and CDR2 are SGHAT and FQNNGV. V lost 8 bases and J 9 bases, leaving 11 bases between the germline ends. The CDR3 contains 11 residues. The CDR3 coding sequence is TGTGCCAGCCACCGGTCGGGTGAGCAGTTCTTC. This gives the protein CASHRSGEQFF.

This clone was picked up a small number of times. The genes are TRBV29-1 and TRBJ2-7, with 8 bases lining up with TRBD1. CDR3 size: 13 residues. V dropped 5 bases and J dropped 2; count of bases not matched to a gene: 5. The germline V gene has CDR1 SQVTM and CDR2 ANQGSEA. The CDR3: CSVRTGTTYEQYF. DNA of the CDR3: TGCAGCGTTCGGACAGGGACCACCTACGAGCAGTACTTC.

This clone showed up just a few times. The V call is TRBV15, the J call TRBJ2-3; 10 positions match TRBD2. The CDR3 length is 15 residues. V shed 0 bases, J shed 4 bases, and the junction held 1 base outside the gene matches. CDR1 is LNHNV, CDR2 YYDKDF, per germline (reference sequence). CDR3 nucleotides: TGTGCCACCAGCAGAGAACTAGCGGGACCAGATACGCAGTATTTT. Translation gives CATSRELAGPDTQYF.

The chain employs TRBV5-4 and TRBJ2-5, with 14 bases identical to TRBD2. V lost 0 bases to trimming and J lost 4 bases; unmatched junction nucleotides: 2. CDR1 is SGHNT, CDR2 YYREEE, per germline (reference sequence). The CDR3 has 16 residues. CDR3 residues: CASSLAGTSGRETQYF. CDR3 sequence (DNA): TGTGCCAGCAGCTTGGCCGGGACTAGCGGGAGAGAGACCCAGTACTTC.